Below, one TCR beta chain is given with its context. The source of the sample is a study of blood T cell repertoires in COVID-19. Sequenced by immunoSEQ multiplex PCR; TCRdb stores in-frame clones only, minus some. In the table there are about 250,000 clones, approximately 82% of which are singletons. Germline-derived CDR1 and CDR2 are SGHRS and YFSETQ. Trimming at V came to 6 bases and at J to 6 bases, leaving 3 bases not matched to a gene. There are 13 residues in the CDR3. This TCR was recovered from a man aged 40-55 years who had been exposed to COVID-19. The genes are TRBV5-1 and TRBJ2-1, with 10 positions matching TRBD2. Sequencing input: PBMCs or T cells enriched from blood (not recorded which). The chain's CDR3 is CASTSGSGNEQFF. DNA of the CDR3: TGCGCCAGCACTAGCGGGAGCGGCAATGAGCAGTTCTTC.